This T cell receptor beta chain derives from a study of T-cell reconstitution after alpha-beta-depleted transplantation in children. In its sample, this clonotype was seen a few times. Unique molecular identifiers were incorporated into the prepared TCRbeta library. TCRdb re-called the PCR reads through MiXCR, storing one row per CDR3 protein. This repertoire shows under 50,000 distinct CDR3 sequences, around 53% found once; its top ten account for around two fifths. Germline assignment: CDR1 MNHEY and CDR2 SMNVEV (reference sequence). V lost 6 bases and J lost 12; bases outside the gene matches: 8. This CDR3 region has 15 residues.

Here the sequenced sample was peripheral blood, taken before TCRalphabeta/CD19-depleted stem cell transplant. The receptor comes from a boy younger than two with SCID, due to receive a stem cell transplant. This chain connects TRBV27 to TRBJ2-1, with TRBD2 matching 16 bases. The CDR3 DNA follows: TGTGCCAGCAGGAAACCGGGACTAGCGGGGGGGCCGCAGTTCTTC. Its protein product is CASRKPGLAGGPQFF.